The entry below describes one TCR beta chain. This entry is derived from a study of T cell responses to AZD1222 COVID-19 vaccine. Looking at the study overall: Second-dose schedules of about 4 or about 12 weeks were combined.

This CDR3 is 14 amino acids long. J gave up 4 bases and V 8 bases, and 10 bases lay outside the gene matches. Germline loops: CDR1 GTSNPN, CDR2 SVGIG (reference sequence). This table comes from immunoSEQ multiplex PCR, and its TCRdb copy is limited to in-frame clones, with some not included. In the table there are around 71,000 clones, about 84% of which are singletons. The origin of this receptor is an adult in good health. Sequenced here: peripheral blood, sampled on day 0 of AZD1222 vaccination. This sequence joins TRBV30 and TRBJ1-2; TRBD1 matches 10 bases. DNA for the CDR3: TGTGCCGGAGATCGGACAGGGGGGGGCTATGGCTACACCTTC. Translation: CAGDRTGGGYGYTF.